The next 32 T cell receptor beta chains were all read from a single sample in a study of monozygotic twins with inflammatory bowel disease. TCRdb reprocessed the 5' RACE reads and stores each CDR3 protein as one record, lacking DNA. The sample data list some 450,000 distinct CDR3 sequences. The source material was blood. These receptors all come from a human donor with ulcerative colitis or Crohn's disease, or a healthy co-twin of an affected twin (not recorded which).

The CDR3 here is CASSLGVNEQFF. The J gene is TRBJ2-1, the V gene TRBV5-1. The length of the CDR3 is 12 residues. The germline gives CDR1 SGHRS, CDR2 YFSETQ.

This rearrangement joins TRBV7-2 to TRBJ2-2; TCRdb lists TRBD2, though no DNA is available to test this call. CDR3 length: 17 residues. CDR1 is SGHTA and CDR2 is FQGNSA in the germline V gene. The CDR3 sequence: CASSLNPGLADTGELFF. Together with reference TRBV7-2 and TRBJ2-2, the CDR3 gives the full variable domain: GAGVSQSPSNKVTEKGKDVELRCDPISGHTALYWYRQSLGQGLEFLIYFQGNSAPDKSGLPSDRFSAERTGGSVSTLTIQRTQQEDSAVYLCASSLNPGLADTGELFFGEGSRLTVL.

The chain joins TRBV3-1 to TRBJ2-1; as DNA is missing, the TRBD2 call by TCRdb cannot be tested. The CDR3 runs to 16 residues. Germline V gene data show CDR1 as LGHDT and CDR2 as YNNKEL (reference sequence). CDR3 amino acids: CASTLQAGSSYNEQFF.

The chain is built from TRBV12-3 or TRBV12-4 and TRBJ1-2. This CDR3 spans 15 amino acids. CDR3 amino acids: CASSLVAGSEFGYTF.

The chain uses TRBV12-3 or TRBV12-4 and TRBJ1-1. This CDR3 contains 14 residues. This CDR3 is CASSPTRTNTEAFF.

This chain uses TRBV5-1 with TRBJ1-5; checking the TCRdb D call of TRBD1 is not possible without DNA. The germline V gene has CDR1 SGHRS and CDR2 YFSETQ. This CDR3 contains 14 residues. The CDR3 protein is CASSLAAGTQPQHF.

This chain links TRBV20-1 with TRBJ2-4; TCRdb gives TRBD2 as the D gene, but with no DNA this cannot be confirmed. The CDR3 extends over 15 amino acids. Per the germline V gene, CDR1 is DFQATT and CDR2 is SNEGSKA (reference sequence). CDR3 residues: CSANDLGGTKNIQYF.

The chain combines TRBV12-5 with TRBJ2-1. Per the germline V gene, CDR1 is LGHNT and CDR2 is FRNRAP. The CDR3 totals 13 residues. The CDR3 loop is CASGLEGFGEQFF. The full variable domain, with the rest looked up from reference TRBV12-5 and TRBJ2-1, is DARVTQTPRHKVTEMGQEVTMRCQPILGHNTVFWYRQTMMQGLELLAYFRNRAPLDDSGMPKDRFSAEMPDATLATLKIQPSEPRDSAVYFCASGLEGFGEQFFGPGTRLTVL.

The CDR3 reads CSARDGREKADTQYF. The chain joins TRBV20-1 to TRBJ2-3; TCRdb returns TRBD2, unconfirmable since there is no DNA. The CDR3 is made up of 15 amino acids. CDR1 and CDR2 (germline): DFQATT, SNEGSKA (reference sequence).

This chain uses TRBV5-1 with TRBJ1-2. The CDR3 sequence is 14 residues long. Germline V gives CDR1 SGHRS, CDR2 YFSETQ. CDR3 protein: CASSLVEGGYGYTF.

This chain joins TRBV5-1 and TRBJ2-1; the D gene TCRdb calls, TRBD2, cannot be checked with no DNA. The CDR3 has 15 amino acids. Germline-derived CDR1 and CDR2 are SGHRS and YFSETQ. The CDR3 reads CASSLGLARDNEQFF.

The rearrangement joins TRBV12-3 or TRBV12-4 to TRBJ1-1; TCRdb's D call of TRBD1 is untestable without DNA. CDR3 size: 11 residues. The CDR3 sequence is CASSLEGPAFF.

V usage is TRBV29-1 and J usage is TRBJ2-2; TCRdb designates TRBD1, a call that cannot be tested without DNA. The CDR3 has 15 residues. Looked up from germline, CDR1 is SQVTM and CDR2 is ANQGSEA. CDR3 region: CSVDGGGTHTGELFF.

The rearrangement links TRBV19 to TRBJ1-3; TCRdb outputs TRBD1, but without DNA this stays unchecked. Per the germline V gene, CDR1 is LNHDA and CDR2 is SQIVND (reference sequence). The length of the CDR3 is 15 residues. This chain's CDR3 is CASSAPASSGNTIYF.

The chain employs TRBV6-6 and TRBJ2-3. CDR3 length: 14 residues. The germline CDR1 and CDR2 sequences are MNHNY and SVGAGI (reference sequence). The CDR3: CASSYSHNTDTQYF.

The V call is TRBV7-3, the J call TRBJ2-2; there is no DNA to check the TCRdb D call of TRBD2. The CDR3 is 14 amino acids. Germline values: CDR1 SGHTA, CDR2 FQGTGA. The CDR3 loop is CASSPGLNTGELFF.

The chain couples TRBV5-5 to TRBJ2-5; TCRdb returns TRBD1, unconfirmable since there is no DNA. Germline CDR1 SGHKS, CDR2 YYEKEE (reference sequence). This CDR3 region has 16 residues. CDR3 residues: CASSSAVQGAGETQYF.

This chain joins TRBV6-5 and TRBJ2-3; TCRdb reports TRBD2, a call that lacks DNA to check it against. Per the germline V gene, CDR1 is MNHEY and CDR2 is SVGAGI. The CDR3 runs to 16 residues. The CDR3 loop is CASSYSSAGGTDTQYF.

The CDR3 reads CASSFVGGRETQYF. V and J are TRBV7-9 and TRBJ2-5; TCRdb indicates TRBD2, and absent DNA this call remains unverified. From germline, CDR1 is SEHNR and CDR2 FQNEAQ (reference sequence). This CDR3 has 14 amino acids.

This chain uses TRBV6-2 or TRBV6-3 with TRBJ2-3; TCRdb's D gene call, TRBD2, goes unchecked for lack of DNA. The CDR3 is 13 residues long. The V gene's germline CDR1 is MNHEY and CDR2 SVGEGT. The chain's CDR3 is CASSRDFTDTQYF.

The chain joins TRBV30 to TRBJ2-7; checking the TCRdb D call of TRBD2 is not possible without DNA. Per germline, CDR1 GTSNPN and CDR2 SVGIG (reference sequence). The CDR3 totals 14 residues. The CDR3 region is CAWSRLAGDVEQYF.

The rearrangement joins TRBV27 to TRBJ2-1; TCRdb's D call of TRBD1 is untestable without DNA. The CDR3 extends over 15 amino acids. Germline V CDR1 and CDR2: MNHEY, SMNVEV (reference sequence). Here the CDR3 reads CASSPRAGPYNEQFF.

Here the CDR3 reads CASSGTSGGIVAQYF. V gene TRBV7-2 combines with J gene TRBJ2-5; TCRdb selects TRBD2, and the lack of DNA leaves this call unchecked. This CDR3 has 15 amino acids. Germline values: CDR1 SGHTA, CDR2 FQGNSA.

The chain carries TRBV24-1 and TRBJ2-1; TCRdb reports TRBD2, a call that lacks DNA to check it against. Germline V gene sequence: CDR1 KGHDR, CDR2 SFDVKD. This CDR3 contains 18 residues. This CDR3 reads CATSGRLEWREGRNEQFF.

The chain has TRBV3-1 and TRBJ1-1; TCRdb reports TRBD1, a call that lacks DNA to check it against. CDR1 LGHDT and CDR2 YNNKEL come from the germline V gene (reference sequence). There are 14 residues in the CDR3. CDR3 protein: CASSQGGANTEAFF.

The chain employs TRBV5-1 and TRBJ2-1; TCRdb proposes TRBD1, but this gene call is untestable without DNA. The CDR3 is made up of 13 amino acids. Germline assignment: CDR1 SGHRS and CDR2 YFSETQ. The CDR3 here is CASRGTAYNEQFF.

The chain combines TRBV30 with TRBJ2-2; TCRdb proposes TRBD2, but this gene call is untestable without DNA. This CDR3 is built from 13 residues. Germline CDR1 and CDR2: GTSNPN and SVGIG (reference sequence). The CDR3 here is CAWPSGRTGELFF.

This rearrangement joins TRBV5-1 to TRBJ2-1. This CDR3 has 12 residues. Germline CDR1 is SGHRS and CDR2 is YFSETQ. CDR3 loop: CASSLTDNEQFF.

The chain joins TRBV7-9 to TRBJ2-3; TCRdb's D gene call, TRBD1, goes unchecked for lack of DNA. In germline, CDR1 is SEHNR, CDR2 FQNEAQ (reference sequence). The CDR3 length is 12 residues. The CDR3 sequence is CASGQTEDTQYF.

The chain couples TRBV11-2 to TRBJ2-1; there is no DNA to check the TCRdb D call of TRBD2. The germline V gene encodes CDR1 SGHAT and CDR2 FQNNGV. The CDR3 covers 12 residues. The CDR3 is CASSLLAKEQFF.

The rearrangement links TRBV27 to TRBJ2-3; TCRdb's D call of TRBD1 is untestable without DNA. Germline CDR1 is MNHEY and CDR2 is SMNVEV (reference sequence). The CDR3 sequence is 13 residues long. This CDR3 is CASSLSGGHTQYF.

The chain is built from TRBV7-2 and TRBJ2-7; the D gene TCRdb calls, TRBD1, cannot be checked with no DNA. Germline V gives CDR1 SGHTA, CDR2 FQGNSA. The CDR3 has 15 residues. The CDR3 spells CASSSTGGEAYEQYF.